One T cell receptor (beta chain) is described in this entry. The sample is drawn from a study of blood T cell repertoires in COVID-19. The overall study: The United States, Italy and Spain supplied acute and convalescent COVID-19 samples. Nucleic acid was either cDNA or gDNA, and it came from T cells, B-cell-depleted T cells, or PBMCs.

Germline loops: CDR1 MNHEY, CDR2 SMNVEV (reference sequence). The ends were cut back, 4 bases at V and 8 bases at J, with 15 bases in the middle. The CDR3 runs 14 residues. Authors' data handling: Nucleated cell counts were estimated from reference gene primer amplification. Sequenced by immunoSEQ multiplex PCR; TCRdb stores in-frame clones only, minus some. V, J and clone size derive from that table, while D and trimming were established from the DNA sequence. This table holds roughly 150,000 clones, roughly 90% found once. Sequencing was carried out using peripheral blood. The sequence was obtained from a man aged 55 to 70 with acute or convalescent COVID-19. The chain employs TRBV27 and TRBJ2-1, with D maybe TRBD2 (5 bases). This CDR3 reads CASSSRDSWHEQFF. The CDR3 DNA is TGTGCCAGCAGTTCTCGGGATTCGTGGCATGAGCAGTTCTTC.